This T cell receptor beta chain was obtained from a study of T-cell reconstitution after alpha-beta-depleted transplantation in children. Study conclusions and caveats: The origin of high day-60 TCRbeta diversity in some patients lay in surviving recipient T cells and thymic progenitors. A year had passed since transplant, and T-cell counts and diversity by then came mostly from newly produced T cells. Reported findings indicate that, about two months after transplant, alpha-beta T cells came from several hundred expanded clones, which were derived from non-depleted graft cells.

Many counts were recorded for this clonotype. The antigen is undetermined. Library preparation (for TCRbeta) was performed with unique molecular identifiers. Each CDR3 protein gets one entry after TCRdb re-called the PCR reads with MiXCR. This sample yields approximately 630,000 distinct CDR3 sequences, of which roughly 14% are seen a single time; about 0.79% belongs to the top ten. The trim removed 5 bases at V and 1 base at J, leaving 7 bases unmatched. CDR1 and CDR2 from the germline V gene are SGHRS and YFSETQ. This CDR3 has 16 residues. This chain uses TRBV5-1 with TRBJ2-1; 9 positions agree with TRBD2. The sequence was obtained from a girl aged 2-10 years with congenital amegakaryocytic thrombocytopenia, due to receive a stem cell transplant. This specimen consisted of PBMCs, obtained before TCRalphabeta/CD19-depleted stem cell transplant. The CDR3 loop is CASSEGAGGSYNEQFF. The DNA of the CDR3 is TGCGCCAGCAGTGAGGGAGCGGGAGGTTCCTACAATGAGCAGTTCTTC.